Presented here are 9 T cell receptor beta chains from one specimen sequenced in a study of identical twins. TCRdb redid the calling of the 5' RACE reads with MiXCR, one entry per CDR3 protein. The table shows 600,000 to 700,000 distinct CDR3 sequences, with approximately 22% occurring only once. This sample also belongs to another study, concerning T cells expressing NK-cell markers.

What was sequenced was PBMCs. These receptors were obtained from a woman in her late teens or twenties in good health.

In DNA form, the CDR3 reads TGCAGTGCGCGGGGGGGACTTAGCGCCTACAATGAGCAGTTCTTC. Translating it yields CSARGGLSAYNEQFF. The J gene is TRBJ2-1, the V gene TRBV20-1, with 9 nucleotides matching TRBD2. Germline V gives CDR1 DFQATT, CDR2 SNEGSKA (reference sequence). V trimming: 6 bases; J trimming: 2 bases; junction bases outside the gene matches: 8. The CDR3 is 15 residues long.

This clonotype was seen a handful of times. This rearrangement joins TRBV12-3 or TRBV12-4 to TRBJ1-1, with 9 bases aligning to TRBD1. The CDR3 loop spans 14 amino acids. V lost 7 bases and J lost 8; bases outside the gene matches: 11. This chain's CDR3 is CASTLWGTGREAFF. In DNA, the CDR3 is TGTGCCAGCACCCTTTGGGGGACAGGGCGAGAAGCTTTCTTT.

This clonotype was picked up many times. V gene TRBV2 combines with J gene TRBJ1-5; weak D call: TRBD1 (6 bases). This CDR3 has 13 residues. From germline, CDR1 is SNHLY and CDR2 FYNNEI. V was clipped by 7 bases and J by 3 bases, with 10 bases between them. The CDR3 coding sequence is TGTGCCAGCAAGAGGGACAACAATCAGCCCCAGCATTTT. This gives the protein CASKRDNNQPQHF.

V and J are TRBV29-1 and TRBJ2-5; D is uncertain. Germline V gene lookup returns CDR1 SQVTM and CDR2 ANQGSEA. This CDR3 has 12 residues. Trimming shortened V by 6 bases and J by 0 bases, and 8 bases separated the two germline ends. In nucleotides, the CDR3 is TGCAGCGTACCAGCGAACCAAGAGACCCAGTACTTC. Encoded protein: CSVPANQETQYF.

In its sample, this clonotype was seen many times. This sequence joins TRBV20-1 and TRBJ1-5, with D possibly matching TRBD1 (5 bases). V lost 0 bases and J lost 7, with 13 bases in between. Germline V CDR1 and CDR2: DFQATT, SNEGSKA (reference sequence). The CDR3 totals 14 residues. CDR3 sequence: CSARDWPGTQPQHF. In DNA, the CDR3 is TGCAGTGCTAGAGATTGGCCAGGGACGCAGCCCCAGCATTTT.

This clonotype has ten or more counts. This sequence joins TRBV10-3 and TRBJ2-1; D may be TRBD2 (5 bases). Germline CDR1 is ENHRY and CDR2 is SYGVKD. Trimming shortened V by 11 bases and J by 0 bases, and 8 bases separated the two germline ends. The CDR3 has 12 amino acids. DNA of the CDR3: TGTGCCGCGGGCAGCTCCTACAATGAGCAGTTCTTC. This encodes CAAGSSYNEQFF.

This clonotype was counted a few times. The rearrangement joins TRBV7-9 to TRBJ1-1; D ambiguous. There are 12 residues in the CDR3. The ends were cut back, 4 bases at V and 6 bases at J, with 9 bases in the middle. Germline V gene sequence: CDR1 SEHNR, CDR2 FQNEAQ (reference sequence). The CDR3 reads CASSSHGAEAFF. CDR3 bases: TGTGCCAGCAGCTCTCATGGTGCTGAAGCTTTCTTT.

J is TRBJ2-3 and V is TRBV29-1; 10 bases are shared with TRBD2. Germline values: CDR1 SQVTM, CDR2 ANQGSEA. Losses at the gene ends were 6 bases for V and 10 bases for J; bases not matched to a gene: 13. The CDR3 consists of 14 residues. CDR3 bases: TGCAGCGTGAATAGCGGGAGGATGTCCGCCGCGCAGTATTTT. Protein product: CSVNSGRMSAAQYF.

This clonotype turned up a few times. V usage is TRBV5-1 and J usage is TRBJ2-3; D is undetermined. V lost 4 bases and J 3 bases, leaving 18 bases between the germline ends. The CDR3 sequence is 16 residues long. The V gene's germline CDR1 is SGHRS and CDR2 YFSETQ. Written as DNA, the CDR3 is TGCGCCAGCAGCCTCGGACCCCCCCCGGGTACAGATACGCAGTATTTT. Its protein product is CASSLGPPPGTDTQYF.